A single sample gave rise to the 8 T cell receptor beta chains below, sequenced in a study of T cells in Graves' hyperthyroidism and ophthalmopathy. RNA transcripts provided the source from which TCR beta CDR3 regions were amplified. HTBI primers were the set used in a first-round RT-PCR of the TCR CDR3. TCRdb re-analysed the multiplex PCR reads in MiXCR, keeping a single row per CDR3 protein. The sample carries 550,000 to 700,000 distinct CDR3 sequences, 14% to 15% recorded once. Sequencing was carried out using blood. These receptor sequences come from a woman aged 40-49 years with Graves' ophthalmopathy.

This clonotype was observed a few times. CDR3: CASSLFWDQTYEQYF. DNA of the CDR3: TGTGCCAGCAGTTTATTTTGGGACCAGACCTACGAGCAGTACTTC. The rearrangement joins TRBV12-3 or TRBV12-4 to TRBJ2-7; TRBD1 or TRBD2 may be the D gene (5 bases each). V dropped 2 bases and J dropped 2 bases, with 13 bases sitting between them. This CDR3 spans 15 amino acids.

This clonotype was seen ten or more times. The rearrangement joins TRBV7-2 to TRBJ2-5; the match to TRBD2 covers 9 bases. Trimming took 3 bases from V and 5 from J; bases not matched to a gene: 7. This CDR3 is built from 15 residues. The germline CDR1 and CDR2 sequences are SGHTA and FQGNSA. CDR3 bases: TGTGCCAGCAGCTTCTCTAGCGGGAACTGGGAGACCCAGTACTTC. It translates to CASSFSSGNWETQYF.

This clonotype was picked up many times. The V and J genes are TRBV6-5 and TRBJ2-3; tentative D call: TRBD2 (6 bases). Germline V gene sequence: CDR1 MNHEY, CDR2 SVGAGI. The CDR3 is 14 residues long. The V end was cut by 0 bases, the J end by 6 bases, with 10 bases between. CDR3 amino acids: CASSYSPSADTQYF. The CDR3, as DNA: TGTGCCAGCAGTTACTCTCCTAGCGCGGATACGCAGTATTTT.

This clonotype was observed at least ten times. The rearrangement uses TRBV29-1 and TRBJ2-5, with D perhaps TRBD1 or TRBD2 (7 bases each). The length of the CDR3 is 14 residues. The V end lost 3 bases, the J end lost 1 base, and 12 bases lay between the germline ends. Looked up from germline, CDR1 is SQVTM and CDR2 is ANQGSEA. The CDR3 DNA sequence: TGCAGCGTTGACAGGGGGGAGGGCCAAGAGACCCAGTACTTC. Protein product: CSVDRGEGQETQYF.

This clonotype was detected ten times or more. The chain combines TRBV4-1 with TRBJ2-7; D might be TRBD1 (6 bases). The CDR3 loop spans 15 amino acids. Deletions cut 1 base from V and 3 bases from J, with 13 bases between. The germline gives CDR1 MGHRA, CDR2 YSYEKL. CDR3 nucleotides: TGCGCCAGCAGCCAAGTGGAGACAGGCTACTACGAGCAGTACTTC. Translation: CASSQVETGYYEQYF.

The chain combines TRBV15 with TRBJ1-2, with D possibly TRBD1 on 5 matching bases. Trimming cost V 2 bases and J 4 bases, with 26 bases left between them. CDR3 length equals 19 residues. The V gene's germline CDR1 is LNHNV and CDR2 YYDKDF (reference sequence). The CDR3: CATSRTISPWGGTTYGYTF. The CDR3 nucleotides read TGTGCCACCAGCAGAACAATTTCTCCCTGGGGCGGGACGACCTATGGCTACACCTTC.

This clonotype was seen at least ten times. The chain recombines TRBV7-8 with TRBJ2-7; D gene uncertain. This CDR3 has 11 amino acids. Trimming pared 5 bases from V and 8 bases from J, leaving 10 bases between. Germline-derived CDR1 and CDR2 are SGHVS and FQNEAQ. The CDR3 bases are TGTGCCAGCAGCACCGAAGTAAAGCAGTACTTC. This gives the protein CASSTEVKQYF.

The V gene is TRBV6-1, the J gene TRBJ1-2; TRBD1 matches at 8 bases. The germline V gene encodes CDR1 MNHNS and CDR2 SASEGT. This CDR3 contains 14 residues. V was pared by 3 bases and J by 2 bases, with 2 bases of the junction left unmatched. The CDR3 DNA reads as TGTGCCAGCAGTGAGACAGGGGTCAACTATGGCTACACCTTC. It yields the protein CASSETGVNYGYTF.